What follows is one TCR beta chain and its context. Participants spanned ages about 18 to 95 years and resided in about 25 US areas. Researchers sorted participants into cohorts using their self-reported clinical history. The data were taken from a study of blood T cell repertoires in COVID-19. Study context: Sample material is recorded as cDNA or gDNA derived from T cells, B-cell-depleted T cells, or PBMCs.

In the source study's methods: Quantification of nucleated cells was approximated via reference gene primer amplification. TCRdb keeps only in-frame clones here, not all; method: immunoSEQ multiplex PCR. V, J and clone size are those of that table, while D and trimming were read from the DNA. The table lists roughly 180,000 clones, roughly four fifths of them singletons. V lost 4 bases, J lost 14 bases, and 16 bases stayed unmatched. Germline loops: CDR1 GTSNPN, CDR2 SVGIG (reference sequence). There are 14 residues in the CDR3. The TCR originated in a man between 35 and 55 years old who had recovered from COVID-19. The genes are TRBV30 and TRBJ1-2; 10 bases agree with TRBD1. Sequencing was performed on PBMCs or T cells enriched from blood (not recorded which). CDR3 DNA: TGTGCCTGGACCCTAACCGAGACAGGGGGCGCAGGAACCTTC. It translates to CAWTLTETGGAGTF.